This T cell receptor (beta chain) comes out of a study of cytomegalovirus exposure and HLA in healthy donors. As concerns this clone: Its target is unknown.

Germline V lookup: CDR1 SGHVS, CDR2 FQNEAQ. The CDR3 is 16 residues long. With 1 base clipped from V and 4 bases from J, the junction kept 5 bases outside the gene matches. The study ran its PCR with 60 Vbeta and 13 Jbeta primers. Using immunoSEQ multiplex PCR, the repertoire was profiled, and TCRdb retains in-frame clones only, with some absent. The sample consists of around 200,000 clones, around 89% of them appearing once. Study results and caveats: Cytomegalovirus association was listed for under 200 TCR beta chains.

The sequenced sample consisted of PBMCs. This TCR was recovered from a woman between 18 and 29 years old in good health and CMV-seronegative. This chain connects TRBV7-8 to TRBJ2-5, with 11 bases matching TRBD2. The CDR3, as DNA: TGTGCCAGCAGCTTAGATCTAGCGGGAGGAATAGAGACCCAGTACTTC. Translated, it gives CASSLDLAGGIETQYF. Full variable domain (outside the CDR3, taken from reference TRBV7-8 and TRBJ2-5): GAGVSQSPRYKVAKRGQDVALRCDPISGHVSLFWYQQALGQGPEFLTYFQNEAQLDKSGLPSDRFFAERPEGSVSTLKIQRTQQEDSAVYLCASSLDLAGGIETQYFGPGTRLLVL.